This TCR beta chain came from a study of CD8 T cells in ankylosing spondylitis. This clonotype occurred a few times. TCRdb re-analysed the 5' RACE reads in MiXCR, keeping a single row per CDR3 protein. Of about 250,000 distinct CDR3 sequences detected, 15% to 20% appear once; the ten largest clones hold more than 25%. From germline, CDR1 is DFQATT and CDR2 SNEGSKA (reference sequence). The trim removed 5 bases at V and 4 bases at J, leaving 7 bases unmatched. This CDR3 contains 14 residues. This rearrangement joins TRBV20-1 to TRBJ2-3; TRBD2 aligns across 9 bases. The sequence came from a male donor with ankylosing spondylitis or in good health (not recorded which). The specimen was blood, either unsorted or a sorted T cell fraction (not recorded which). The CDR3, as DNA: TGCAGTGCTTTCGGAGCGGGAGGCCCAGATACGCAGTATTTT. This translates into CSAFGAGGPDTQYF.